This section outlines one T cell receptor beta chain sequence together with its context. Its antigen is undetermined. The same CDR3 is also encoded by other DNA sequences in this sample. V was pared by 2 bases and J by 1 base, with 1 base of the junction left unmatched. Germline V gives CDR1 MNHEY, CDR2 SVGAGI. The CDR3 runs 14 residues. The data derive from a study of shared clonotypes between healthy human individuals. Study information: Three CD4 naive, three CD4 memory, two CD8 naive and one CD8 memory plate were used per donor. Whole-study results and caveats: As a rule, naive subsets had a larger estimated richness than memory subsets. Some clonotypes were shared by all four sorted-subset donors, while others were not shared. The non-shared ones had lower generation probabilities than the shared ones. About 5% of naive CD4 clonotypes were shared across a few donors.

CD8 cells regarded as naive lacked CD45RO, were positively chosen for CCR7, and omitted terminally differentiated effector memory CD45RA+ cells. Clones were read by immunoSEQ multiplex PCR, and TCRdb kept only the in-frame ones, dropping some. Of approximately 600,000 clones detected, 85% to 95% appear once; the ten largest clones hold over 0.09%. The chain is built from TRBV6-5 and TRBJ1-1, with 7 bases fitting TRBD1. The source material was naive CD8+ T cells sorted from blood. The receptor's source is a woman in her 30s in good health. The CDR3 nucleotides read TGTGCCAGCAGTTACGCAGGGGGGAACACTGAAGCTTTCTTT. It is translated as CASSYAGGNTEAFF.